What follows describes a single T cell receptor beta chain. The target antigen is unknown. Germline V CDR1 and CDR2: LNHDA, SQIVND (reference sequence). The CDR3 spans 15 residues. The trim removed 3 bases at V and 6 bases at J, leaving 7 bases unmatched. The data were taken from a study of siplizumab effects on memory and regulatory T cells. Study results and caveats: No naive or memory phenotype could be assigned to roughly 80-96% of proliferating clones. Tregs proliferating in siplizumab cultures lacked confirmation of their suppressive function. Alloreactive sequences traceable to unstimulated CD4+ memory cells were significantly reduced by siplizumab.

Per individual sample, about 100,000 TCR templates were assayed. The table came from immunoSEQ multiplex PCR; TCRdb's copy has only in-frame clones and leaves some out. The sample lists 100,000 or so clones, about 94% occurring once. The sequence was obtained from a human donor in good health. Sequenced sample: CD4+ T cells sorted from blood. The V and J genes are TRBV19 and TRBJ2-2, with 7 bases that match TRBD1. The CDR3 DNA reads TGTGCCAGTAGTATCTCCCCGACAGGGCCCGGGGAGCTGTTTTTT. Residues: CASSISPTGPGELFF. The complete variable domain, with remaining parts taken from reference TRBV19 and TRBJ2-2, reads DGGITQSPKYLFRKEGQNVTLSCEQNLNHDAMYWYRQDPGQGLRLIYYSQIVNDFQKGDIAEGYSVSREKKESFPLTVTSAQKNPTAFYLCASSISPTGPGELFFGEGSRLTVL.